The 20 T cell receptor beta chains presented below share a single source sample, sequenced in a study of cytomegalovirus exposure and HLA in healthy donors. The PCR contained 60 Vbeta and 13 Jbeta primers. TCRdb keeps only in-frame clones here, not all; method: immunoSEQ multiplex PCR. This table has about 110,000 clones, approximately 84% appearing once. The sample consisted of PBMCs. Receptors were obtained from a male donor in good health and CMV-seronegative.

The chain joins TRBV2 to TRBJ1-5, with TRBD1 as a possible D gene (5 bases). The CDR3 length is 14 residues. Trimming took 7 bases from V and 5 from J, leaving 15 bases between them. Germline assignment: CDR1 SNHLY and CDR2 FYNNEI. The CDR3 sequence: CASTGRGRDQPQHF. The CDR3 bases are TGTGCCAGCACCGGGAGGGGACGCGATCAGCCCCAGCATTTT.

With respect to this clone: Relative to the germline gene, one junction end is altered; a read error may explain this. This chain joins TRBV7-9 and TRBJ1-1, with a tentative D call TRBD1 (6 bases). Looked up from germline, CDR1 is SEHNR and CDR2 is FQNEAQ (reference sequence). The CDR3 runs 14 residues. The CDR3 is CSSSAYAGAPEAFF. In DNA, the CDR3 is TGTTCCAGCAGCGCATACGCAGGGGCTCCTGAAGCTTTCTTT.

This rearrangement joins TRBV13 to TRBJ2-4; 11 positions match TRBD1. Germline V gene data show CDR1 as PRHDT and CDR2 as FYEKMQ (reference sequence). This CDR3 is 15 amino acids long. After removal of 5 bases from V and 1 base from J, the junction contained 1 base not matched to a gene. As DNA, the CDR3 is TGTGCCAGCAGCGGGACAGGGGGTGCCAAAAACATTCAGTACTTC. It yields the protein CASSGTGGAKNIQYF. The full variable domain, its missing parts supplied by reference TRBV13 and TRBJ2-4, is AAGVIQSPRHLIKEKRETATLKCYPIPRHDTVYWYQQGPGQDPQFLISFYEKMQSDKGSIPDRFSAQQFSDYHSELNMSSLELGDSALYFCASSGTGGAKNIQYFGAGTRLSVL.

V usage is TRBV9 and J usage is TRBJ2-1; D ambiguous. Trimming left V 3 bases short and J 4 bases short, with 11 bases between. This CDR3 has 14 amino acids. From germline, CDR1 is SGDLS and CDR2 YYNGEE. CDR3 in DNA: TGTGCCAGCAGCGCCAACCTAAAGTACAATGAGCAGTTCTTC. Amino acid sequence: CASSANLKYNEQFF.

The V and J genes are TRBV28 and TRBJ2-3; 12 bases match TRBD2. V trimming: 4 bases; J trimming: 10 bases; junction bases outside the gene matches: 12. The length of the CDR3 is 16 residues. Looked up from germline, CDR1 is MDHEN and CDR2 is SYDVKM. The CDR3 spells CASSSPGLAGKFAQYF. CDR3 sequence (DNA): TGTGCCAGCAGTTCTCCGGGACTAGCGGGTAAATTTGCGCAGTATTTT.

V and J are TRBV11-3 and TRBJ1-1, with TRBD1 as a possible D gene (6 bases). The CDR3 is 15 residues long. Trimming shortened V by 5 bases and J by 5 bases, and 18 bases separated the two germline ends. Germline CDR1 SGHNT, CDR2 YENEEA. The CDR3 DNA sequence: TGTGCCAGCAGCCAAGGGGGTGTCCTGGGGACTGAAGCTTTCTTT. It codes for CASSQGGVLGTEAFF.

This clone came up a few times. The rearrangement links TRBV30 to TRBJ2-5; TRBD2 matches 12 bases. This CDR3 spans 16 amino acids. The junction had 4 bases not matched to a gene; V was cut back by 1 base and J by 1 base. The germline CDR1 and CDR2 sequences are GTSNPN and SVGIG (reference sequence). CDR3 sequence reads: CAWSDQLAGGQETQYF. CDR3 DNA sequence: TGTGCCTGGAGTGACCAACTAGCGGGAGGCCAAGAGACCCAGTACTTC.

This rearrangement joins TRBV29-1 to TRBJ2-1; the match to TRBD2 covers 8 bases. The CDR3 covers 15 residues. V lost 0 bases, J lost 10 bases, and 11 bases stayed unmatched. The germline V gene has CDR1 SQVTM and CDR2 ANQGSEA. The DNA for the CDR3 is TGCAGCGTTGAAGATCGGGGGGGGCCGAGAGACGAGCAGTTCTTC. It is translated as CSVEDRGGPRDEQFF.

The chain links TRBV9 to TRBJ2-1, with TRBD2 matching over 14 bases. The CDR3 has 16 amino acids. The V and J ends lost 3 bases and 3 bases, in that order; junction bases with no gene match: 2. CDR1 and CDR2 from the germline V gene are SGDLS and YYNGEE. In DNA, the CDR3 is TGTGCCAGCAGCGGGGGGACTAGCGGGAGCTACAATGAGCAGTTCTTC. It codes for CASSGGTSGSYNEQFF.

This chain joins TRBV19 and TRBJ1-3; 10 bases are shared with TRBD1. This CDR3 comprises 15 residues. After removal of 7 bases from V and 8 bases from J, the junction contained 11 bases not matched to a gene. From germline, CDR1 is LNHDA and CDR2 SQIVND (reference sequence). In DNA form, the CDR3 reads TGTGCCAGTACCCCGGGGACAGGGGCTGGGGACACCATATATTTT. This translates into CASTPGTGAGDTIYF.

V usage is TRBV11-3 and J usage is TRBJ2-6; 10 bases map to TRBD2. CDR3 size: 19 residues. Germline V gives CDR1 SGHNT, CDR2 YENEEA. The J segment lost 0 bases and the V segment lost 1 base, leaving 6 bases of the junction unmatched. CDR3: CASSLGGTSDNSGANVLTF. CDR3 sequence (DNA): TGTGCCAGCAGCTTAGGTGGGACTAGCGACAACTCTGGGGCCAACGTCCTGACTTTC.

CDR3 bases: TGTGCCAGTAAAAGGGACAGGGTCTCCTACAATGAGCAGTTCTTC. As protein: CASKRDRVSYNEQFF. The chain links TRBV19 to TRBJ2-1, with TRBD1 matching 9 bases. Trimming took 7 bases from V and 0 from J; bases not matched to a gene: 4. CDR1 LNHDA and CDR2 SQIVND come from the germline V gene (reference sequence). The CDR3 extends over 15 amino acids.

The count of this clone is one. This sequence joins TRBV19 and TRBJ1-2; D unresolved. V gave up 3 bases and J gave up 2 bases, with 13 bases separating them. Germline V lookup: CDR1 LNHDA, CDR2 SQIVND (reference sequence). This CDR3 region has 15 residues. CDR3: CASSIGLGQNYGYTF. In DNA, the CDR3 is TGTGCCAGTAGTATCGGGTTGGGTCAGAACTATGGCTACACCTTC. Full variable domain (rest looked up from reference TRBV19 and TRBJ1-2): DGGITQSPKYLFRKEGQNVTLSCEQNLNHDAMYWYRQDPGQGLRLIYYSQIVNDFQKGDIAEGYSVSREKKESFPLTVTSAQKNPTAFYLCASSIGLGQNYGYTFGSGTRLTVV.

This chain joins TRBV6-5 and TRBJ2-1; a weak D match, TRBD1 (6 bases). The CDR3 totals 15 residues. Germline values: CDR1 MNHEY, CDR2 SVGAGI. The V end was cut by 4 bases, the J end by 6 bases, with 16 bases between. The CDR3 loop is CASSSFGEDSNEQFF. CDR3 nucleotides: TGTGCCAGCAGTTCTTTCGGAGAGGACAGCAATGAGCAGTTCTTC.

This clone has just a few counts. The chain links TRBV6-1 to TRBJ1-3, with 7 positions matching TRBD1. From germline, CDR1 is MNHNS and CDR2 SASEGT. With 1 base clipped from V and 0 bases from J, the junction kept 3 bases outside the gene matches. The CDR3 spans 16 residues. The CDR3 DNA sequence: TGTGCCAGCAGTGAAGGGGACAGACACTCTGGAAACACCATATATTTT. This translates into CASSEGDRHSGNTIYF.

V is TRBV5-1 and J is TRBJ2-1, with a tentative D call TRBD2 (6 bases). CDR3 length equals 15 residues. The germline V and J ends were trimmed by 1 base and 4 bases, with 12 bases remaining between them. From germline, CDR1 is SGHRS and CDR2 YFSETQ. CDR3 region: CASSLWEDLYNEQFF. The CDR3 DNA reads TGCGCCAGCAGCTTGTGGGAGGACCTTTACAATGAGCAGTTCTTC. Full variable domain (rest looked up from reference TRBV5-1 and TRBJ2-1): KAGVTQTPRYLIKTRGQQVTLSCSPISGHRSVSWYQQTPGQGLQFLFEYFSETQRNKGNFPGRFSGRQFSNSRSEMNVSTLELGDSALYLCASSLWEDLYNEQFFGPGTRLTVL.

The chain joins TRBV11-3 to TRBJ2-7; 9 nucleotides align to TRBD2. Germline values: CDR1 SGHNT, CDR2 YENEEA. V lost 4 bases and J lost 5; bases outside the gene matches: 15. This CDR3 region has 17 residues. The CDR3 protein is CASSSLEAGGPGDEQYF. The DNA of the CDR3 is TGTGCCAGCAGCTCCTTAGAGGCGGGAGGGCCTGGGGACGAGCAGTACTTC.

For the CDR3, the DNA is TGTGCCATCAGTGGGGACAGGGGGCTGGGGGAGCAGTACTTC. Translated, it gives CAISGDRGLGEQYF. The rearrangement joins TRBV10-3 to TRBJ2-5; 12 positions match TRBD1. The CDR3 is made up of 14 amino acids. The junction had 8 bases not matched to a gene; V was cut back by 4 bases and J by 11 bases. From germline, CDR1 is ENHRY and CDR2 SYGVKD.

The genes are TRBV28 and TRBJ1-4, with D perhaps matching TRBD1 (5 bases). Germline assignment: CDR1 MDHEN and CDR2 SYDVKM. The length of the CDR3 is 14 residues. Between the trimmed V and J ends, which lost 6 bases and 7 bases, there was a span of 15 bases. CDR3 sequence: CASRVGQGGEKLFF. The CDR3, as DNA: TGTGCCAGCAGAGTAGGGCAGGGCGGTGAAAAACTGTTTTTT.

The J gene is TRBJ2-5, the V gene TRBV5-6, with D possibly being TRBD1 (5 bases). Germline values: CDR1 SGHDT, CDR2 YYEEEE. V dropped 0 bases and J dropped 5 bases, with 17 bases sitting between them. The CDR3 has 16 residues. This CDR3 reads CASSLGALDSWETQYF. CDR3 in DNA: TGTGCCAGCAGCTTGGGGGCTTTAGACAGCTGGGAGACCCAGTACTTC.